This T cell receptor beta chain was captured in a study of shared clonotypes between healthy human individuals. Regarding the study as a whole: Expectations were that clonotype sharing among donors would be affected by sequencing depth.

The V end lost 2 bases, the J end lost 0 bases, and 13 bases lay between the germline ends. The V gene's germline CDR1 is MDHEN and CDR2 SYDVKM. The CDR3 contains 16 residues. Original processing notes: Owing to the provision of junction-only sequences devoid of quality scores by immunoSEQ, filtering differed. The protocol was immunoSEQ multiplex PCR, while the TCRdb copy is restricted to in-frame clones and leaves out a portion. The DNA gave D and trimming, while V, J and clone size come from that table. The sample comprises approximately 1,500,000 clones, 95% to 99% of which are singletons, and approximately 0.45% rests with the top ten. Concerning this clone: Its target is not known.

Sequencing input: naive CD4+ T cells sorted from blood. Noted subset: CD45RA+ positively selected. The receptor's source is a man under 40 in good health. This chain uses TRBV28 with TRBJ1-2, with D unresolved. The CDR3 loop reads CASSLARRGANYGYTF. The CDR3 DNA reads TGTGCCAGCAGTTTAGCCCGTCGGGGTGCTAACTATGGCTACACCTTC.